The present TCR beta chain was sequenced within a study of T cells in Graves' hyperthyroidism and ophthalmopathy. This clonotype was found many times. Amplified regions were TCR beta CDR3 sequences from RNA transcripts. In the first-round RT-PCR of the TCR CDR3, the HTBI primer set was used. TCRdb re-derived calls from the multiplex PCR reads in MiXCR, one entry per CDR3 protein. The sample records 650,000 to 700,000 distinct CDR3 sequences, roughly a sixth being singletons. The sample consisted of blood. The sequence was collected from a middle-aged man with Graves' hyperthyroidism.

The CDR3 DNA follows: TGTGCCAGCAGCCCGGGGAGGGCAGATACGCAGTATTTT. Protein product: CASSPGRADTQYF. This chain connects TRBV11-2 to TRBJ2-3, with 7 bases lining up with TRBD2. Trimming took 5 bases from V and 4 from J; bases not matched to a gene: 3. Germline V gene data show CDR1 as SGHAT and CDR2 as FQNNGV. The CDR3 length is 13 residues.